The rows below give T cell receptor beta chains drawn from one sample of a study of shared clonotypes between healthy human individuals. Some clones are missing from TCRdb's copy, which holds only in-frame ones; the method was immunoSEQ multiplex PCR. The repertoire consists of about 2.4 million clones, with around 90% occurring once and the leading ten covering over 0.12%. Sequencing was done on a sample of naive CD4+ T cells sorted from blood. The origin of the receptors is a man aged 18-30 years in good health. Each CDR3 is given with its conserved first and last residue. D genes are given only for firm matches. Size is omitted from some rows. Given values are once, few, many or a class for expanded clones.

j_call v_call clone_size d_call cdr3_aa cdr3_nt
TRBJ2-7 TRBV4-3 NA TRBD1 CASSQDRDRVYEQYF TGCGCCAGCAGCCAAGATAGGGACAGGGTCTACGAGCAGTACTTC
TRBJ1-6 TRBV4-3 NA NA CASSQVQEGNSPLHF TGCGCCAGCAGCCAAGTACAGGAGGGGAATTCACCCCTCCACTTT
TRBJ2-3 TRBV11-3 NA TRBD1 CASSRGTGGGTDTQYF TGTGCCAGCAGCCGCGGGACAGGGGGAGGCACAGATACGCAGTATTTT
TRBJ1-2 TRBV19 NA NA CASSGEAVNFGYTF TGTGCCAGTAGTGGGGAGGCAGTTAACTTTGGCTACACCTTC
TRBJ2-1 TRBV7-9 NA TRBD2 CASSFLAGGEEQFF TGTGCCAGCAGCTTTCTAGCGGGAGGGGAGGAGCAGTTCTTC
TRBJ1-1 TRBV30 NA NA CAWTLAGVNTEAFF TGTGCCTGGACCTTAGCGGGGGTGAACACTGAAGCTTTCTTT
TRBJ2-1 TRBV5-1 NA TRBD2 CASSLASGGSGEQFF TGCGCCAGCAGCTTGGCTAGCGGGGGAAGTGGTGAGCAGTTCTTC
TRBJ1-3 TRBV7-6 once NA CASSTPGFGNTIYF TGTGCCAGCAGCACTCCAGGGTTCGGAAACACCATATATTTT
TRBJ2-1 TRBV6-1 NA NA CASTSVVGPYEQFF TGTGCCAGCACCTCGGTGGTGGGGCCGTATGAGCAGTTCTTC
TRBJ2-7 TRBV30 NA TRBD1 CAWSYRDRNYEQYF TGTGCCTGGAGTTATCGGGACAGAAACTACGAGCAGTACTTC
TRBJ1-2 TRBV21-1 once NA CASSKRGACDYGYTF TGTGCCAGCAGCAAGAGGGGGGCCTGTGACTATGGCTACACCTTC
TRBJ2-7 TRBV6-6 NA TRBD1 CASSQGQGTEYF TGTGCCAGCAGTCAGGGACAGGGAACGGAGTACTTC
TRBJ1-2 TRBV6-5 NA TRBD1 CASKGTGAGYTF TGTGCCAGCAAGGGGACAGGGGCTGGCTACACCTTC
TRBJ2-3 TRBV2 once TRBD2 CASSSTTSGRAVTDTQYF TGTGCCAGCAGTTCGACAACTAGCGGGAGGGCCGTAACAGATACGCAGTATTTT
TRBJ2-7 TRBV28 NA TRBD1 CASSGTGTGTYEQYF TGTGCCAGCAGTGGGACCGGGACAGGGACCTACGAGCAGTACTTC
TRBJ2-1 TRBV7-2 NA TRBD2 CASSLGVSGSGYNEQFF TGTGCCAGCAGCTTAGGGGTTAGCGGGAGTGGATACAATGAGCAGTTCTTC
TRBJ2-7 TRBV27 NA TRBD1 CASSLRQGGYEQYF TGTGCCAGCAGTTTACGACAGGGGGGTTACGAGCAGTACTTC
TRBJ1-1 TRBV4-1 NA NA CASSHPLGMNTEAFF TGCGCCAGCAGCCACCCTCTCGGTATGAACACTGAAGCTTTCTTT
TRBJ2-7 TRBV9 once TRBD2 CASSVELAGGLLSYEQYF TGTGCCAGCAGCGTTGAACTAGCGGGGGGCCTTCTCTCCTACGAGCAGTACTTC
TRBJ2-5 TRBV5-6 NA TRBD2 CASRAGGTQYF TGTGCCAGCCGAGCGGGGGGGACCCAGTACTTC
TRBJ2-1 TRBV6-6 NA TRBD2 CASSSTSPKNEQFF TGTGCCAGCAGTTCGACTAGCCCGAAGAATGAGCAGTTCTTC
TRBJ2-7 TRBV6-5 NA NA CASRGAAYEQYF TGTGCCAGCAGGGGGGCTGCCTACGAGCAGTACTTC
TRBJ1-4 TRBV6-1 NA NA CASSEHGATNEKLFF TGTGCCAGCAGTGAACATGGGGCAACTAATGAAAAACTGTTTTTT
TRBJ2-3 TRBV6-1 NA NA CASSEANLQKSTDTQYF TGTGCCAGCAGTGAAGCGAATCTGCAGAAAAGCACAGATACGCAGTATTTT
TRBJ1-6 TRBV19 NA TRBD1 CASSTLSGQFNSPLHF TGTGCCAGTAGTACCCTATCGGGACAGTTTAATTCACCCCTCCACTTT
TRBJ2-5 TRBV6-1 NA TRBD2 CASSRDGAGAQYF TGTGCCAGCAGCAGGGACGGTGCGGGGGCCCAGTACTTC
TRBJ1-4 TRBV30 NA NA CAWSVQATNEKLFF TGTGCCTGGAGTGTGCAAGCAACTAATGAAAAACTGTTTTTT
TRBJ2-7 TRBV5-1 NA NA CASSLQGDRTYEQYF TGCGCCAGCAGCTTGCAAGGGGATCGGACCTACGAGCAGTACTTC
TRBJ2-7 TRBV6-5 NA NA CASSVSYEQYF TGTGCCAGCAGTGTCAGTTACGAGCAGTACTTC
TRBJ1-4 TRBV19 NA TRBD1 CASSITGGGLLFF TGTGCCAGTAGTATTACAGGGGGCGGTTTGCTGTTTTTT
TRBJ2-7 TRBV2 NA NA CASNSGVSYEQYF TGTGCCAGCAATTCGGGGGTTTCCTACGAGCAGTACTTC
TRBJ1-5 TRBV5-6 NA NA CASSGADLGNQPQHF TGTGCCAGCAGCGGGGCAGACTTGGGCAATCAGCCCCAGCATTTT
TRBJ2-3 TRBV6-6 NA TRBD2 CASRVLAGGSTDTQYF TGTGCCAGCAGAGTACTAGCGGGGGGCAGCACAGATACGCAGTATTTT
TRBJ1-2 TRBV7-9 NA NA CASSSAGTRGYIDGYTF TGTGCCAGCAGCTCAGCCGGGACTAGGGGGTATATAGATGGCTACACCTTC
TRBJ2-1 TRBV6-1 NA TRBD2 CASMPLAGAVNEQFF TGTGCCAGCATGCCCTTAGCGGGAGCAGTGAATGAGCAGTTCTTC
TRBJ1-2 TRBV28 NA NA CASSSSGNGYTF TGTGCCAGCAGTAGCTCAGGGAATGGCTACACCTTC
TRBJ2-5 TRBV18 NA TRBD1 CASSPSTGSGETQYF TGTGCCAGCTCACCTTCGACAGGGAGCGGAGAGACCCAGTACTTC
TRBJ1-6 TRBV5-1 NA TRBD1 CASSWDSNSPLHF TGCGCCAGCAGCTGGGACAGTAATTCACCCCTCCACTTT
TRBJ2-5 TRBV12-5 NA TRBD1 CASGLDRGETQYF TGTGCTAGTGGCCTCGACAGGGGGGAGACCCAGTACTTC
TRBJ1-2 TRBV30 once NA CAWSAGSGYTF TGTGCCTGGAGTGCGGGGTCTGGCTACACCTTC
TRBJ2-5 TRBV7-2 NA TRBD2 CASSNSGRAEETQYF TGTGCCAGCAGCAATAGCGGGAGGGCGGAAGAGACCCAGTACTTC
TRBJ1-3 TRBV5-8 NA TRBD1 CASSLDRVSGNTIYF TGTGCCAGCAGCCTCGACAGGGTCTCTGGAAACACCATATATTTT
TRBJ1-5 TRBV29-1 few NA CSVTDGNQPQHF TGCAGCGTTACGGACGGTAATCAGCCCCAGCATTTT
TRBJ1-6 TRBV4-3 NA NA CASSQDRDRTNSPLHF TGCGCCAGCAGCCAAGACCGGGACCGCACAAATTCACCCCTCCACTTT
TRBJ1-2 TRBV6-5 once NA CASSYSTSNYGYTF TGTGCCAGCAGTTACTCGACCAGCAACTATGGCTACACCTTC
TRBJ1-2 TRBV6-5 once TRBD1 CASTRDRYGYTF TGTGCCAGCACCCGGGACAGATATGGCTACACCTTC
TRBJ1-2 TRBV10-3 NA NA CAINPGHNYGYTF TGTGCCATCAACCCGGGACATAACTATGGCTACACCTTC
TRBJ2-7 TRBV6-6 NA NA CASSTREVGEQYF TGTGCCAGCAGTACGAGGGAGGTTGGGGAGCAGTACTTC
TRBJ2-3 TRBV18 NA NA CASSPLEADTQYF TGTGCCAGCTCACCCCTAGAAGCGGATACGCAGTATTTT